This T cell receptor (beta chain) is drawn from a study of cytomegalovirus exposure and HLA in healthy donors. Concerning this clone: Its antigen remains unknown.

PCR primers comprised 60 Vbeta and 13 Jbeta primers. Clones were read by immunoSEQ multiplex PCR, and TCRdb kept only the in-frame ones, dropping some. The profile shows about 200,000 clones, 65% to 90% of them singletons. This CDR3 is 16 amino acids long. After removal of 3 bases from V and 7 bases from J, the junction contained 7 bases not matched to a gene. Germline CDR1 is ENHRY and CDR2 is SYGVKD. Findings and caveats of the study: A later analysis revealed that TCR association rates differed between HLA loci, peaking at DRB1 and bottoming out at HLA-C. A classifier reportedly called cytomegalovirus status with high sensitivity and specificity. Further analysis, carried out later, found HLA-associated TCR beta chains more clonally expanded than equally common other chains. TCR beta chain V- and J-gene trimming was linked, in a later analysis, to a missense variant in DCLRE1C.

Specimen: PBMCs. This rearrangement joins TRBV10-3 to TRBJ2-1; 12 positions agree with TRBD1. This TCR derives from a woman aged 25 to 39 in good health and CMV-seronegative. CDR3 nucleotides: TGTGCCATCAGTGATTGGGGACAGGGGGCGAATAATGAGCAGTTCTTC. Translated: CAISDWGQGANNEQFF.